The rows below give T cell receptor beta chains drawn from one sample of a study of cytomegalovirus exposure and HLA in healthy donors. Here immunoSEQ multiplex PCR was the method, and the copy in TCRdb shows in-frame clones only, minus some. The sample records 100,000 or so clones, approximately 64% being singletons. Sequenced sample: PBMCs. These TCRs come from a human donor in good health. CDR3s include the opening cysteine and the closing phenylalanine or tryptophan. The D gene is left open where the match is weak. Clone size is given for some rows only: seen once, a few or many times, or a class if the clone is expanded.

abundance: -
v_gene: TRBV28
d_gene: -
j_gene: TRBJ2-1
CDR3nt: TGTGCAGCTTCACCCGGGACACTGATCCATGAGCAGTTCTTC
CDR3aa: CAASPGTLIHEQFF

abundance: -
v_gene: TRBV7-9
d_gene: TRBD1
j_gene: TRBJ1-2
CDR3nt: TGTGCCAGCGACCGTGTAAAATTGGACAGGGAATCTGGCTACACCTTC
CDR3aa: CASDRVKLDRESGYTF

abundance: few
v_gene: TRBV5-8
d_gene: TRBD1
j_gene: TRBJ1-1
CDR3nt: TGTGCCAGCAGCTCCCGACAGGGGTCCTTGAACACTGAAGCTTTCTTT
CDR3aa: CASSSRQGSLNTEAFF

abundance: few
v_gene: TRBV6-1
d_gene: -
j_gene: TRBJ1-5
CDR3nt: TGTGCCAGCAGTGAGAATAGCGAGTATCAGCCCCAGCATTTT
CDR3aa: CASSENSEYQPQHF

abundance: -
v_gene: TRBV5-1
d_gene: TRBD2
j_gene: TRBJ2-7
CDR3nt: TGCGCCAGCAGCTTGGTTAGCGGGGGCTACGAGCAGTACTTC
CDR3aa: CASSLVSGGYEQYF

abundance: -
v_gene: TRBV6-1
d_gene: -
j_gene: TRBJ2-7
CDR3nt: TGTGCCAGCAGTGACTACTGGAGCTCCTACGAGCAGTACTTC
CDR3aa: CASSDYWSSYEQYF

abundance: few
v_gene: TRBV10-1
d_gene: -
j_gene: TRBJ1-2
CDR3nt: TGCGCCAGCAGTGAGTCGATGTCCGGGGGGAACTATGGCTACACCTTC
CDR3aa: CASSESMSGGNYGYTF

abundance: -
v_gene: TRBV5-1
d_gene: -
j_gene: TRBJ2-7
CDR3nt: TGCGCCAGCAGCGTCGGGGAACGGCAGTACTTC
CDR3aa: CASSVGERQYF

abundance: -
v_gene: TRBV10-3
d_gene: TRBD2
j_gene: TRBJ2-1
CDR3nt: TGTGCCATCAGTGAAGGCGGGAGGGATGAGCAGTTCTTC
CDR3aa: CAISEGGRDEQFF

abundance: -
v_gene: TRBV5-1
d_gene: -
j_gene: TRBJ2-5
CDR3nt: TGCGCCAGCAGCTTAATACAGGGTGGAGAGACCCAGTACTTC
CDR3aa: CASSLIQGGETQYF

abundance: -
v_gene: TRBV15
d_gene: TRBD2
j_gene: TRBJ2-1
CDR3nt: TGTGCCACCAGCAGAGCGGCGGGAGGAAGCAATGAGCAGTTCTTC
CDR3aa: CATSRAAGGSNEQFF

abundance: -
v_gene: TRBV10-1
d_gene: -
j_gene: TRBJ2-7
CDR3nt: TGCGCCAGCAGTTCCCGGACGGACACCTACGAGCAGTACTTC
CDR3aa: CASSSRTDTYEQYF

abundance: -
v_gene: TRBV5-5
d_gene: TRBD1
j_gene: TRBJ1-5
CDR3nt: TGTGCCAGCAGCTTGGGGGGGACAGGGCGCAATCAGCCCCAGCATTTT
CDR3aa: CASSLGGTGRNQPQHF

abundance: -
v_gene: TRBV5-4
d_gene: TRBD2
j_gene: TRBJ2-7
CDR3nt: TGTGCCAGCAGCCCAAGAGGGACTAGCGGGGTCTACGAGCAGTACTTC
CDR3aa: CASSPRGTSGVYEQYF

abundance: -
v_gene: TRBV5-1
d_gene: TRBD1
j_gene: TRBJ2-7
CDR3nt: TGCGCCAACAGCTCGCCGGGACAGACCTACGAGCAGTACTTC
CDR3aa: CANSSPGQTYEQYF

abundance: once
v_gene: TRBV5-1
d_gene: TRBD2
j_gene: TRBJ2-3
CDR3nt: TGCGCCAGCAGCTTGGGGTCTAGCGGCAGCACAGATACGCAGTATTTT
CDR3aa: CASSLGSSGSTDTQYF

abundance: -
v_gene: TRBV2
d_gene: -
j_gene: TRBJ2-3
CDR3nt: TGTGCCAGCAGATATAGCGTTACTAGCACAGATACGCAGTATTTT
CDR3aa: CASRYSVTSTDTQYF

abundance: -
v_gene: TRBV6-4
d_gene: -
j_gene: TRBJ2-3
CDR3nt: TGTGCCAGCAGTGACGAGGCAGGGAGCACAGATACGCAGTATTTT
CDR3aa: CASSDEAGSTDTQYF